Following are 29 T cell receptor beta chains from one sample sequenced in a study of T cells in women clearing cervical HPV infection. This table comes from immunoSEQ multiplex PCR, and its TCRdb copy is limited to in-frame clones, with some not included. Its table records tens of thousands of clones. The sequencing input was blood buffy coat. These receptors all come from a woman between 18 and 70 years old with a cervical HPV16 infection that either progressed to CIN3+ or cleared (not recorded which).

In regard to this clone: Sequencing ends 3 residues short of the CDR3 end; the germline J gene provides the rest. V gene TRBV7-9 combines with J gene TRBJ2-3; 11 bases line up with TRBD1. The germline CDR1 and CDR2 sequences are SEHNR and FQNEAQ (reference sequence). The length of the CDR3 is 14 residues. CDR3 DNA, as far as it was read: TGTGCCAGCAGCCCGGACAGGGGGCAAGAGACG. It specifies CASSPDRGQET. The entire CDR3 protein reads CASSPDRGQETQYF.

With respect to this clone: The read halts 3 residues ahead of the CDR3 end, with the missing end drawn from the germline J gene. The chain links TRBV20-1 to TRBJ2-7; a weak D match, TRBD2 (7 bases). The CDR3 runs 15 residues. Germline V gives CDR1 DFQATT, CDR2 SNEGSKA (reference sequence). Trimming stripped 0 bases from V and 2 bases from J, with 14 bases between. Here the CDR3 reads CSARDWGGLAYEQYF. CDR3 DNA (partial): TGCAGTGCTAGAGATTGGGGGGGCCTTGCCTACGAG.

A word on this clone: The sequenced fragment ends 3 residues before the CDR3 boundary, so the rest is inferred from the germline J gene. The J gene is TRBJ2-3, the V gene TRBV10-3; 8 bases line up with TRBD1. The germline gives CDR1 ENHRY, CDR2 SYGVKD. The CDR3 is made up of 14 amino acids. Trimming cost V 7 bases and J 1 base; bases outside gene matches: 4. The part of the CDR3 DNA that was read is TGTGCCATCAACCCGGGACAGGGCACAGATACG. This sequence encodes CAINPGQGTDT. The whole CDR3 sequence reads CAINPGQGTDTQYF.

To note about this clone: From the germline J gene comes the end of the CDR3, since the read stops 3 residues before it. The chain recombines TRBV6-2 or TRBV6-3 with TRBJ2-4; TRBD2 might be the D (6 bases). Germline V gene sequence: CDR1 MNHEY, CDR2 SVGEGT. This CDR3 is built from 15 residues. The CDR3 spells CASSSFRDVDYGQYF. The sequenced part of the CDR3 DNA is TGTGCCAGCAGTTCCTTCCGGGACGTGGACTATGGT.

A note on this clone: The CDR3 end falls 3 residues outside the read, so it is completed with the germline J gene. This sequence joins TRBV18 and TRBJ1-2; tentatively, D is TRBD1 (5 bases). CDR3 length: 15 amino acids. CDR1 and CDR2 (germline): KGHSH, LQKENI. CDR3 DNA (partial): TGTGCCAGCTCCCCTGCCCTTAGGGGCACAGATACC. Encoded protein: CASSPALRGTDT. The whole CDR3 region reads CASSPALRGTDTYTF.

A remark on this clone: The read halts 3 residues ahead of the CDR3 end, with the missing end drawn from the germline J gene. The chain is built from TRBV6-2 or TRBV6-3 and TRBJ1-1; D gene unclear. The V gene's germline CDR1 is MNHEY and CDR2 SVGEGT. V was clipped by 0 bases and J by 1 base, with 9 bases between them. The CDR3 contains 15 residues. The CDR3 protein is CASSYSMAGNTEAFF. CDR3 bases read: TGTGCCAGCAGTTACTCGATGGCGGGGAACACTGAA.

A word on this clone: Read data end 3 residues before the CDR3 end; the end is taken from the germline J gene. The rearrangement links TRBV19 to TRBJ2-5; D unclear. This CDR3 region has 13 residues. The V gene's germline CDR1 is LNHDA and CDR2 SQIVND (reference sequence). The V end was cut by 3 bases, the J end by 1 base, with 6 bases between. CDR3 bases read: TGTGCCAGTAGTATGCACAGCCAAGAGACC. It specifies CASSMHSQET. The full CDR3 protein reads CASSMHSQETQYF. Supplemented by reference TRBV19 and TRBJ2-5, the full variable domain reads DGGITQSPKYLFRKEGQNVTLSCEQNLNHDAMYWYRQDPGQGLRLIYYSQIVNDFQKGDIAEGYSVSREKKESFPLTVTSAQKNPTAFYLCASSMHSQETQYFGPGTRLLVL.

As to this clone: The DNA ends 3 residues before the CDR3 does, and the rest of the CDR3 is filled in from the germline J gene. V is TRBV7-2 and J is TRBJ2-3, with D unclear. This CDR3 has 15 residues. CDR1 is SGHTA and CDR2 is FQGNSA in the germline V gene. CDR3 DNA (partial): TGTGCCAGCAGCTTAGGTTCACATAGCAATCAGCCG. Amino acids: CASSLGSHSNQP. The full CDR3 is CASSLGSHSNQPQYF.

Details on this clone: The CDR3 end lies 3 residues beyond the end of the read and is filled in from the germline J gene. The chain is built from TRBV18 and TRBJ1-1, with D possibly being TRBD1 (5 bases). This CDR3 is built from 14 residues. The germline gives CDR1 KGHSH, CDR2 LQKENI. The CDR3 bases that were read are TGTGCCAGCTCACCACCGGGGCAGGCCCTTGGG. Translating gives CASSPPGQALG. The CDR3 in full is CASSPPGQALGAFF.

About this clone: The CDR3 end lies 3 residues beyond the end of the read and is filled in from the germline J gene. The chain is built from TRBV7-8 and TRBJ2-7; the match to TRBD2 covers 8 bases. The V gene's germline CDR1 is SGHVS and CDR2 FQNEAQ. CDR3 size: 17 residues. The J segment lost 0 bases and the V segment lost 4 bases, leaving 11 bases of the junction unmatched. CDR3 DNA, as far as it was read: TGTGCCAGCAGCTCTTCTAGCGGGTCTTTTTACTCCTACGAG. It specifies CASSSSSGSFYSYE. The CDR3 in its entirety is CASSSSSGSFYSYEQYF. The full variable domain, completed using reference TRBV7-8 and TRBJ2-7, is GAGVSQSPRYKVAKRGQDVALRCDPISGHVSLFWYQQALGQGPEFLTYFQNEAQLDKSGLPSDRFFAERPEGSVSTLKIQRTQQEDSAVYLCASSSSSGSFYSYEQYFGPGTRLTVT.

Points on this clone: The read is 3 residues too short to cover the CDR3 end, so that end is filled in from the germline J gene. This chain links TRBV6-2 or TRBV6-3 with TRBJ1-2; maybe TRBD1 (5 bases). In germline, CDR1 is MNHEY, CDR2 SVGEGT. The CDR3 loop spans 14 amino acids. CDR3 sequence reads: CASTPSGEGETYTF. Incomplete CDR3 DNA: TGTGCCAGCACCCCCTCGGGGGAGGGAGAGACC.

Comment on this clone: From the germline J gene comes the end of the CDR3, since the read stops 3 residues before it. V and J are TRBV7-9 and TRBJ1-4, with D uncertain. Germline V CDR1 and CDR2: SEHNR, FQNEAQ (reference sequence). The CDR3 totals 13 residues. Trimming left V 1 base short and J 6 bases short, with 6 bases between. The CDR3 sequence is CASSLVDYEKLFF. The CDR3 DNA, read in part, is TGTGCCAGCAGCTTAGTTGACTATGAAAAA.

As to this clone: From the germline J gene comes the end of the CDR3, since the read stops 3 residues before it. The chain carries TRBV10-3 and TRBJ2-1, with 8 nucleotides matching TRBD2. The CDR3 contains 16 residues. The V gene's germline CDR1 is ENHRY and CDR2 SYGVKD. With 4 bases clipped from V and 0 bases from J, the junction kept 5 bases outside the gene matches. CDR3 amino acids: CAISVLAGISYNEQFF. The CDR3 bases that were read are TGTGCCATCAGTGTTTTAGCGGGAATCTCCTACAATGAG.

About this clone itself: The read stops 3 residues short of the end of the CDR3; the missing end is completed from the germline J gene. The chain employs TRBV13 and TRBJ1-2; weak D call: TRBD1 (5 bases). Per the germline V gene, CDR1 is PRHDT and CDR2 is FYEKMQ (reference sequence). This CDR3 contains 15 residues. CDR3 DNA, as far as it was read: TGTGCCAGCAGCTTAGGTAGCGGGGGAGGAGATAGG. Amino acids: CASSLGSGGGDR. The CDR3 as a whole reads CASSLGSGGGDRYTF.

With regard to this clone: From the germline J gene comes the end of the CDR3, since the read stops 3 residues before it. V gene TRBV28 combines with J gene TRBJ2-2; 9 positions agree with TRBD2. Per the germline V gene, CDR1 is MDHEN and CDR2 is SYDVKM. The CDR3 contains 14 residues. V lost 10 bases, J lost 7 bases, and 10 bases stayed unmatched. The CDR3: CATWRGGSGGELFF. The sequenced CDR3 bases are TGTGCCACCTGGCGGGGGGGCAGCGGCGGGGAG.

A word on this clone: The read ends 3 residues early relative to the CDR3; the germline J gene fills the gap. V gene TRBV30 combines with J gene TRBJ1-1; 10 bases line up with TRBD1. Germline CDR1 is GTSNPN and CDR2 is SVGIG (reference sequence). Unmatched junction bases numbered 6, after V lost 7 bases and J lost 7 bases. The CDR3 has 12 amino acids. CDR3 DNA, as far as it was read: TGTGCCTCCGACAGGGGGCAGGGTGAA. Residues: CASDRGQGE. The full CDR3 protein is CASDRGQGEAFF.

As for this clone: The read finishes 3 residues shy of the CDR3 end, and the germline J gene is used to complete it. The chain recombines TRBV19 with TRBJ2-1; 7 bases are shared with TRBD2. CDR3 length equals 15 residues. Germline-derived CDR1 and CDR2 are LNHDA and SQIVND (reference sequence). The V gene end was trimmed by 3 bases and the J gene end by 6 bases; junction bases not matched to a gene: 8. CDR3 DNA, as far as it was read: TGTGCCAGTAGTATCTTGAGCGGGGAAATCAATGAG. As protein: CASSILSGEINE. The full CDR3 protein is CASSILSGEINEQFF.

Concerning this clone: Read coverage stops 3 residues before the CDR3 terminus; the germline J gene supplies the remainder. The rearrangement joins TRBV9 to TRBJ1-3; tentatively, D is TRBD1 (5 bases). The CDR3 length is 15 residues. With 4 bases removed from V and 0 bases from J, the gap between germline ends came to 11 bases. Germline CDR1 SGDLS, CDR2 YYNGEE. CDR3 sequence reads: CASSSSGGSGNTIYF. The CDR3 bases that were read are TGTGCCAGCAGCTCATCCGGGGGCTCTGGAAACACC.

About this clone: Germline is not matched at one junction end, which may reflect a read error. Read data end 3 residues before the CDR3 end; the end is taken from the germline J gene. The J gene is TRBJ2-1, the V gene TRBV7-9; D may be TRBD1 (6 bases). CDR3 length: 13 amino acids. Germline values: CDR1 SEHNR, CDR2 FQNEAQ (reference sequence). The CDR3 reads CTSSPLGGFEQFF. The sequenced CDR3 bases are TGTACCAGCAGCCCCTTAGGGGGTTTTGAG.

About this clone itself: The read ends 3 residues before the CDR3 terminus; that terminus is restored from the germline J gene. The J gene is TRBJ1-5, the V gene TRBV7-8, with no clear D. Trimming took off 5 bases at V and 7 bases at J, with 18 bases between the two ends. CDR3 length equals 15 residues. From germline, CDR1 is SGHVS and CDR2 FQNEAQ. This chain's CDR3 is CASSPLPQVVQPQHF. CDR3 bases read: TGTGCCAGCAGCCCATTGCCTCAGGTGGTGCAGCCC. The whole variable domain, remainder taken from reference TRBV7-8 and TRBJ1-5, is GAGVSQSPRYKVAKRGQDVALRCDPISGHVSLFWYQQALGQGPEFLTYFQNEAQLDKSGLPSDRFFAERPEGSVSTLKIQRTQQEDSAVYLCASSPLPQVVQPQHFGDGTRLSIL.

Comment on this clone: The read ends 3 residues shy of where the CDR3 ends; the end is completed using the germline J gene. The chain recombines TRBV19 with TRBJ2-3; D not resolved. V was shortened by 4 bases and J by 4 bases, with 12 bases between the two germline ends. CDR1 and CDR2 from the germline V gene are LNHDA and SQIVND (reference sequence). The CDR3 length is 14 residues. The CDR3: CASSRWQEPDTQYF. The sequenced CDR3 bases are TGTGCCAGTAGTAGATGGCAAGAACCAGATACG.

Worth noting for this clone: The CDR3 end is not reached by the read, which stops 3 residues before it; the germline J gene fills it in. The V and J genes are TRBV5-1 and TRBJ1-6; TRBD1 matches at 12 bases. Trimming at V came to 4 bases and at J to 8 bases, leaving 7 bases not matched to a gene. The CDR3 loop spans 16 amino acids. Germline CDR1 SGHRS, CDR2 YFSETQ. The chain's CDR3 is CASSGGQGAGDSPLHF. The DNA read from the CDR3 is TGCGCCAGCAGCGGGGGACAGGGGGCCGGGGATTCACCC.

As for this clone: From the germline J gene comes the end of the CDR3, since the read stops 3 residues before it. V usage is TRBV5-1 and J usage is TRBJ2-5, with 11 bases matching TRBD2. Germline trimming cut 3 bases from V and 5 bases from J; bases unmatched to any gene: 9. The germline V gene encodes CDR1 SGHRS and CDR2 YFSETQ. CDR3 length equals 16 residues. The covered CDR3 bases are TGCGCCAGCAGCTCCCTACTAGCGGGGGAGACGGAGACC. Translating it yields CASSSLLAGETET. The full CDR3 protein is CASSSLLAGETETQYF. The entire variable domain, with the rest obtained from reference TRBV5-1 and TRBJ2-5, is as follows: KAGVTQTPRYLIKTRGQQVTLSCSPISGHRSVSWYQQTPGQGLQFLFEYFSETQRNKGNFPGRFSGRQFSNSRSEMNVSTLELGDSALYLCASSSLLAGETETQYFGPGTRLLVL.

CDR3 sequence reads: CASSLAGGPNIQYF. The sequenced part of the CDR3 DNA is TGTGCCAGCAGCTTGGCCGGGGGGCCGAACATT. This chain uses TRBV5-5 with TRBJ2-4; tentative D call: TRBD2 (7 bases). With the read ending 3 residues before the CDR3 end, the germline J gene is used to fill in that end. The CDR3 is 14 residues long. The V gene lost 0 bases and the J gene lost 7 bases, with 11 bases spanning the gap. The germline CDR1 and CDR2 sequences are SGHKS and YYEKEE (reference sequence).

On this clone: The missing CDR3 end, 3 residues past where the read stops, is filled in from the germline J gene. This chain joins TRBV5-1 and TRBJ1-1; D might be TRBD1 (5 bases). The CDR3 spans 14 residues. Per germline, CDR1 SGHRS and CDR2 YFSETQ. Between the trimmed V and J ends, which lost 3 bases and 6 bases, there was a span of 15 bases. The covered CDR3 bases are TGCGCCAGCAGCTGGGGGGGGAGGGCAGCTGAA. The encoded protein is CASSWGGRAAE. The CDR3 reads in full as CASSWGGRAAEAFF.

A word on this clone: The CDR3 goes on 3 residues after the read ends, and that part is filled in from the germline J gene. The chain employs TRBV9 and TRBJ1-1; 9 bases agree with TRBD1. Germline V gene data show CDR1 as SGDLS and CDR2 as YYNGEE. Unmatched junction bases numbered 3, after V lost 2 bases and J lost 1 base. The CDR3 totals 15 residues. CDR3 in amino acids: CASSVGDRENTEAFF. Incomplete CDR3 DNA: TGTGCCAGCAGCGTGGGGGACAGGGAGAACACTGAA.

For this clone: The observed sequence ends 3 residues before the CDR3 terminus, with the missing tail filled in from the germline J gene. The chain couples TRBV7-9 to TRBJ1-1; weak D call: TRBD1 (6 bases). CDR3 size: 13 residues. The V and J ends lost 1 base and 6 bases respectively, with 9 bases between them. Germline lookup yields CDR1 SEHNR and CDR2 FQNEAQ (reference sequence). The CDR3 DNA, read in part, is TGTGCCAGCAGCTTAGGGACAGAGGCTGAA. It is translated as CASSLGTEAE. The whole CDR3 sequence reads CASSLGTEAEAFF.

As concerns this clone: The read gets to within 3 residues of the CDR3 end, and the germline J gene fills in the rest. The same CDR3 arises from other DNA sequences in this sample as well. The chain employs TRBV5-1 and TRBJ2-5; D unclear. The V end lost 0 bases, the J end lost 1 base, and 7 bases lay between the germline ends. Germline V gives CDR1 SGHRS, CDR2 YFSETQ. The CDR3 has 14 residues. This CDR3 reads CASSLVASQETQYF. The part of the CDR3 DNA that was read is TGCGCCAGCAGCTTGGTAGCCTCCCAAGAGACC.

Details on this clone: The missing CDR3 end, 3 residues past where the read stops, is filled in from the germline J gene. The chain joins TRBV28 to TRBJ1-5; 9 positions match TRBD1. The V and J ends lost 8 bases and 3 bases, in that order; junction bases with no gene match: 8. Germline-derived CDR1 and CDR2 are MDHEN and SYDVKM. The CDR3 has 15 amino acids. Incomplete CDR3 DNA: TGTGCCAGCCAGACCGGGACAGGGTACAATCAGCCC. Its protein product is CASQTGTGYNQP. From start to end, the CDR3 is CASQTGTGYNQPQHF.